The text below deals with one T cell receptor (beta chain). Antigen specificity is unknown. These data are taken from a study of T cell repertoires in cytomegalovirus infection. Study details: Peptides in the study included HLA-C-restricted and HLA-B-restricted CMV epitopes. Signatures in public TCR beta sequences pointed to both CMV infection and matching HLA type.

Each CDR3 protein is one row after TCRdb ran MiXCR on the reads. The sample lists approximately 300,000 distinct CDR3 sequences, 25% to 30% seen once, with 20% in the top ten. Germline values: CDR1 SGHRS, CDR2 YFSETQ. V was shortened by 0 bases and J by 7 bases, with 7 bases between the two germline ends. The CDR3 totals 12 residues. Study outcomes and limitations: It was HLA-C-restricted CMV-specific TCR beta clonotypes that dominated the response ex vivo.

This sample comprised cultured PBMCs, obtained from culture after CMV antigen stimulation. The chain joins TRBV5-1 to TRBJ1-1, with D hard to call. The clonotype originates from a human donor in good health (CMV status not recorded). Some clones in this sample may be carry-over from other donors' samples. CDR3 DNA: TGCGCCAGCAGCTTGGCCAGAGGTGAAGCTTTCTTT. Translation: CASSLARGEAFF. The full variable domain, rest sourced from reference TRBV5-1 and TRBJ1-1, is KAGVTQTPRYLIKTRGQQVTLSCSPISGHRSVSWYQQTPGQGLQFLFEYFSETQRNKGNFPGRFSGRQFSNSRSEMNVSTLELGDSALYLCASSLARGEAFFGQGTRLTVV.